The 5 T cell receptor beta chains presented below share a single source sample, sequenced in a study of spatial heterogeneity in lung cancer. These receptors have no known antigen. The time point: sample taken at primary tumor resection. TCRdb independently ran MiXCR on the 5' RACE reads; one entry per CDR3 protein. The sample carries some 560 distinct CDR3 sequences, about an eighth recorded once. Study results and limitations: Counts of expanded intratumoral alpha and beta TCRs tracked tumor mutation counts.

The sample in question was lung tumor tissue, obtained at surgery. Receptor source: a male donor with early-stage non-small cell lung cancer.

About this clonotype itself: A much larger clone differs by one base, so this may be a read error. The chain carries TRBV20-1 and TRBJ2-7; TRBD2 matches 13 bases. The CDR3 is 15 amino acids. The germline CDR1 and CDR2 sequences are DFQATT and SNEGSKA (reference sequence). V gave up 2 bases and J gave up 6 bases; unmatched junction bases: 7. The DNA for the CDR3 is TGCAGTGCTAGACCCGGGACTAGCGGGATTTTCGAGCAGTACTTC. It specifies CSARPGTSGIFEQYF.

This clonotype is categorized as medium-sized. The J gene is TRBJ2-5, the V gene TRBV25-1, with 7 nucleotides matching TRBD2. CDR1 is MGHDK, CDR2 SYGVNS, per germline. Unmatched junction bases numbered 6, after V lost 4 bases and J lost 4 bases. The CDR3 extends over 14 amino acids. The DNA of the CDR3 is TGTGCCAGCAGTGGCGGGGGAAGTTCAGAGACCCAGTACTTC. It translates to CASSGGGSSETQYF.

This clonotype was counted between two and nine times. The CDR3 sequence is CSAPMTDGPYGYTF. The CDR3 DNA is TGCAGTGCCCCAATGACGGACGGACCGTATGGCTACACCTTC. The chain recombines TRBV20-1 with TRBJ1-2; D remains unclear. This CDR3 comprises 14 residues. V was clipped by 6 bases and J by 5 bases, with 19 bases between them. Per the germline V gene, CDR1 is DFQATT and CDR2 is SNEGSKA (reference sequence).

This clonotype was observed a handful of times. The gene calls are TRBV11-2 and TRBJ1-6, with no clear D. The CDR3 sequence is 17 residues long. The V gene lost 5 bases and the J gene lost 0 bases, with 14 bases spanning the gap. The V gene's germline CDR1 is SGHAT and CDR2 FQNNGV. CDR3: CASSDQDGSSYNSPLHF. The CDR3 bases are TGTGCCAGCAGCGATCAAGACGGGAGCTCCTATAATTCACCCCTCCACTTT.

The genes are TRBV28 and TRBJ1-5, with D possibly being TRBD1 (6 bases). In germline, CDR1 is MDHEN, CDR2 SYDVKM. The CDR3 is made up of 16 amino acids. Trimming took off 5 bases at V and 1 base at J, with 15 bases between the two ends. The CDR3 DNA reads as TGTGCCAGCAGTCCGGGACACGGGGGCAGCAATCAGCCCCAGCATTTT. Translated: CASSPGHGGSNQPQHF.